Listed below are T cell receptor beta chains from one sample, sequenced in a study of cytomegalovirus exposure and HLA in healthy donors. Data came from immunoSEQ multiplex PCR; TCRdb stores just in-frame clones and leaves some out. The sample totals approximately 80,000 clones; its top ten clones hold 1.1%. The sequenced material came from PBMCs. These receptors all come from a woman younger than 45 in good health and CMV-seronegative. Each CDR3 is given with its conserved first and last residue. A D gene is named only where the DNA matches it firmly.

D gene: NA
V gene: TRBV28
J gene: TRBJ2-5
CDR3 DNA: TGTGCCAGCAGTCGCTCCGGTCCAGAGACCCAGTACTTC
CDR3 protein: CASSRSGPETQYF

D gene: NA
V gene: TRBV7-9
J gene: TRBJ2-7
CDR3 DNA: TGTGCCAGCGGCTTGGCGTGGGGGGGCGACGAGCAGTACTTC
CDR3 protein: CASGLAWGGDEQYF

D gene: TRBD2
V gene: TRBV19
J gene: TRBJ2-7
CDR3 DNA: TGTGCCAGTAGTATACTAGCGGGAGCCTACGAGCAGTACTTC
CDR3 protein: CASSILAGAYEQYF

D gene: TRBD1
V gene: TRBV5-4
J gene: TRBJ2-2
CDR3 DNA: TGTGCCAGCAGCCTCCGGGACAGGGGGGGCACCGGGGAGCTGTTTTTT
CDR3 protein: CASSLRDRGGTGELFF

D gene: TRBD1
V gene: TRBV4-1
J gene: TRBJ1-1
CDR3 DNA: TGCGCCAGCAGCCAAACCGGGACAGGGGGCACTGAAGCTTTCTTT
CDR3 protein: CASSQTGTGGTEAFF

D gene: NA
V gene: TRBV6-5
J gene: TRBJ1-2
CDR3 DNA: TGTGCCAGCAGTAACCACAGGGACCCGACGGGGGGCTACACCTTC
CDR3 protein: CASSNHRDPTGGYTF

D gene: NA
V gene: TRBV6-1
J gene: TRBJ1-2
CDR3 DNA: TGTGCCAGCAGTGTGACCGCGACAGCAAATGGCTACACCTTC
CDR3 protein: CASSVTATANGYTF

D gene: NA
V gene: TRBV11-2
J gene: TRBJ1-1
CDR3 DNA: TGTGCCAGCACGAGGGGGACGCGGGCTGAAGCTTTCTTT
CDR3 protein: CASTRGTRAEAFF

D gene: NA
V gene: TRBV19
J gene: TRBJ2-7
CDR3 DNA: TGTGCCAGTAGTGGGGCGACTGGCTACGAGCAGTACTTC
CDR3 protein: CASSGATGYEQYF

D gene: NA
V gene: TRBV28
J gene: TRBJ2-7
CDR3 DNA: TGTGCCAGCAGTTACCCCGGCGGCGAGCAGTACTTC
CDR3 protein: CASSYPGGEQYF

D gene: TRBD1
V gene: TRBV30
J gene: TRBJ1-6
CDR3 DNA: TGTGCCTCACCGGGACAGGGTAATTCACACCTCCACTTT
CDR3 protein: CASPGQGNSHLHF

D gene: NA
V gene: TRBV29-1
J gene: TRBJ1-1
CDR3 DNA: TGCAGCGCCTCCCCTCTACAAAGGGGCACTGAAGCTTTCTTT
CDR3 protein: CSASPLQRGTEAFF

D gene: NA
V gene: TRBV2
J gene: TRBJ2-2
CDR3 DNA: TGTGCCAGCAATACACAGGGAGTATCCGGGGAGCTGTTTTTT
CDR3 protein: CASNTQGVSGELFF

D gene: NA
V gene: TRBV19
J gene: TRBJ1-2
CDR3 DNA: TGTGCCAGTAGGGGGGGGCCAGCTTGGGACTATGGCTACACCTTC
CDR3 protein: CASRGGPAWDYGYTF

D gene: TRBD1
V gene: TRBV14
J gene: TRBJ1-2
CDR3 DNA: TGTGCCAGCAGCCAGTCTCTCGAGGGGGCAGGTGGCTACACCTTC
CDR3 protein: CASSQSLEGAGGYTF

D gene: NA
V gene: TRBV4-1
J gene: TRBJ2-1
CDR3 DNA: TGCGCCAGCAGCCAAGATCGCGGTCATGAGCAGTTCTTC
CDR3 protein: CASSQDRGHEQFF

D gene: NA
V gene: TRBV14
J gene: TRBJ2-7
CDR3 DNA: TGTGCCAGCAGCCAAGGCCAGGGTCCCTACGAGCAGTACTTC
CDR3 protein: CASSQGQGPYEQYF

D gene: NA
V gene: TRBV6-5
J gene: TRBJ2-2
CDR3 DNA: TGTGCCAGCAGTTACTCGTCAGCGAACACCGGGGAGCTGTTTTTT
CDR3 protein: CASSYSSANTGELFF

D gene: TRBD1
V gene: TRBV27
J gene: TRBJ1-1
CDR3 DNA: TGTGCCAGCAGCAGACAGGGAAACACTGAAGCTTTCTTT
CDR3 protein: CASSRQGNTEAFF

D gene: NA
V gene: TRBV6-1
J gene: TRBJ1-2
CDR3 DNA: TGTGCCAGCAGTGAAGCTAGCCAGGGGTGGGGCTACACCTTC
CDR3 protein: CASSEASQGWGYTF

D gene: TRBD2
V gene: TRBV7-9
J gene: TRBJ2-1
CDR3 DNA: TGTGCCAGCAGCTATGCACTAGCGGGGGGTGACAATGAGCAGTTCTTC
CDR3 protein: CASSYALAGGDNEQFF

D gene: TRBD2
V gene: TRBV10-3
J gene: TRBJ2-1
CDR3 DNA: TGTGCCATCAGCGGTAAAAGCGGGAGTTTGGACAATGAGCAGTTCTTC
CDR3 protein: CAISGKSGSLDNEQFF

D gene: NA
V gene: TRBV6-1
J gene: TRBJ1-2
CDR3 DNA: TGTGCCACCAACCTCCTGAAAGATTCGGGCTATGGCTACACCTTC
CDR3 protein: CATNLLKDSGYGYTF

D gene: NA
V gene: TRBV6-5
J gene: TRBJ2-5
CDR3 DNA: TGTGCCAGCAAACTTAGCGGTCTCCAAGAGACCCAGTACTTC
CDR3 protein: CASKLSGLQETQYF

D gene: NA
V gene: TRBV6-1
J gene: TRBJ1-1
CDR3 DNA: TGTGCCAGCAGTGAAAGAGGGGGGGCCACTGAAGCTTTCTTT
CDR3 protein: CASSERGGATEAFF

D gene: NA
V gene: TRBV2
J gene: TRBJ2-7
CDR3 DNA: TGTGCCAGCAGTGCTTACCTAGAGGGATCCTACGAGCAGTACTTC
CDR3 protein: CASSAYLEGSYEQYF

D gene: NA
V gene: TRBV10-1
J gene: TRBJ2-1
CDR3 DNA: TGCGCCAGCAGTGAGCCCCCGGGGGATGAGCAGTTCTTC
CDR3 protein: CASSEPPGDEQFF

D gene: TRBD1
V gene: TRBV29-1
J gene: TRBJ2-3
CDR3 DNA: TGCAGCGTTGATGGGACAGGGGGTATGGATACGCAGTATTTT
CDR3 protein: CSVDGTGGMDTQYF

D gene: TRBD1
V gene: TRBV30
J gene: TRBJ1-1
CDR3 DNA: TGTGCCTGGAGTTTTCGCCCCTTCGGGGGACAGGGGAGAACTGAAGCTTTCTTT
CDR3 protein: CAWSFRPFGGQGRTEAFF

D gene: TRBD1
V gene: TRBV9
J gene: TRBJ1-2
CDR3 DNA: TGTGCCAGCAGCGCACGACAGGGTGAAGGAGCGGATGGCTACACCTTC
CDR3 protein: CASSARQGEGADGYTF

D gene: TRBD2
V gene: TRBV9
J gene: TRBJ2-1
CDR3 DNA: TGTGCCAGCAGCACCCGACTAGCGGGAGGGCCGAATGAGCAGTTCTTC
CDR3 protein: CASSTRLAGGPNEQFF

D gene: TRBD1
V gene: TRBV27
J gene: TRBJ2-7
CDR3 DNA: TGTGCCAGCAGGGGTTCCGGGACAGGGGCGCGCGAGCAGTACTTC
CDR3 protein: CASRGSGTGAREQYF

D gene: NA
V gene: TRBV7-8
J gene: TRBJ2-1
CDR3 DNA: TGTGCCAGCAGCTCTGCACGGACAGTGAGCTCCTACAATGAGCAGTTCTTC
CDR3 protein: CASSSARTVSSYNEQFF

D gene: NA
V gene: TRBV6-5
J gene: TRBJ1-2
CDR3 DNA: TGTGCCAGCAGTTACCTAGGAGGCTACCCTGGCTACACCTTC
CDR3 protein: CASSYLGGYPGYTF

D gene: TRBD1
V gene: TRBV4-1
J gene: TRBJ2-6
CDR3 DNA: TGCGCCAGCAGCCAAGATGGACAGGGTCCCTCTGGGGCCAACGTCCTGACTTTC
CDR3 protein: CASSQDGQGPSGANVLTF

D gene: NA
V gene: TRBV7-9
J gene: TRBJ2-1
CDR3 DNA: TGTGCCAGCAGCTTAGCGGGCTTCAATGAGCAGTTCTTC
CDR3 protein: CASSLAGFNEQFF

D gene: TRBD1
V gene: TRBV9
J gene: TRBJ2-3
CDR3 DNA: TGTGCCAGCAGCGTAAGGACAGGGGGTGGCACAGATACGCAGTATTTT
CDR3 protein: CASSVRTGGGTDTQYF

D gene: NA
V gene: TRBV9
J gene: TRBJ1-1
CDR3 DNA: TGTGCCAGCAGCCCTTGGGGGGGAACTGAAGCTTTCTTT
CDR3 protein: CASSPWGGTEAFF

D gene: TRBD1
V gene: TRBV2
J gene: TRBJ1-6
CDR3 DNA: TGTGCCAGCAGTGAACGTTGGGGACAGGGAACGGAATCACCCCTCCACTTT
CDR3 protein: CASSERWGQGTESPLHF

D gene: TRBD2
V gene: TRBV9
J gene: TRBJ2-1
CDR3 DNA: TGTGCCAGCAGCCCCACTAGCGGGGGGCCCCCCTCCTACAATGAGCAGTTCTTC
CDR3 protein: CASSPTSGGPPSYNEQFF

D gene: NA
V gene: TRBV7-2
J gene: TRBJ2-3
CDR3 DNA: TGTGCCAGCAGCTTAGCTCCGGGTTCCCCAGATACGCAGTATTTT
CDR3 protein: CASSLAPGSPDTQYF